A selection of T cell receptor beta chains follows, all from one sample in a study of radiation and T cells in renal cell carcinoma. Libraries were prepared by immunoSEQ multiplex PCR; TCRdb keeps only in-frame clonotypes and omits some of them. The table has about 140,000 clones, around four fifths seen once. The input for sequencing was blood, taken from a patient whose treatment included radiotherapy and nephrectomy. The receptors stem from a woman in her fifties or sixties with renal cell carcinoma. CDR3s include the opening cysteine and the closing phenylalanine or tryptophan. Fields, in order: V gene, clone size, CDR3 length, D gene, J gene, CDR3 DNA, CDR3 protein. The D gene is left open where the match is weak. Some rows mark clone size as missing; the rest say once, few, many or name a class of expanded clone.

v_gene: TRBV9; abundance: .; len: 15; d_gene: TRBD1; j_gene: TRBJ2-7; CDR3nt: TGTGCCAGCAGCGTAGATGCAGGGGGCGCCTACGAGCAGTACTTC; CDR3aa: CASSVDAGGAYEQYF
v_gene: TRBV15; abundance: .; len: 14; d_gene: .; j_gene: TRBJ2-5; CDR3nt: TGTGCCACCAGCAGGCAGCTTACCCAAGAGACCCAGTACTTC; CDR3aa: CATSRQLTQETQYF
v_gene: TRBV7-9; abundance: once; len: 14; d_gene: .; j_gene: TRBJ1-1; CDR3nt: TGTGCCAGCAGCTTAGTCCCTGAGAACACTGAAGCTTTCTTT; CDR3aa: CASSLVPENTEAFF
v_gene: TRBV6-5; abundance: .; len: 14; d_gene: .; j_gene: TRBJ2-5; CDR3nt: TGTGCCAGCAGTTACCCCGGGACGGAGAAGACCCAGTACTTC; CDR3aa: CASSYPGTEKTQYF
v_gene: TRBV27; abundance: .; len: 19; d_gene: TRBD1; j_gene: TRBJ2-1; CDR3nt: TGTGCCAGCAGCCAGCCATACCGGGACAGGCCTTCTCCGGACAATGAGCAGTTCTTC; CDR3aa: CASSQPYRDRPSPDNEQFF
v_gene: TRBV13; abundance: .; len: 14; d_gene: TRBD1; j_gene: TRBJ2-2; CDR3nt: TGTGCCAGCAGCTCAGGGGGGAACACCGGGGAGCTGTTTTTT; CDR3aa: CASSSGGNTGELFF
v_gene: TRBV14; abundance: few; len: 14; d_gene: .; j_gene: TRBJ2-3; CDR3nt: TGTGCCAGCAGCCAACCGAGACACACAGATACGCAGTATTTT; CDR3aa: CASSQPRHTDTQYF
v_gene: TRBV29-1; abundance: once; len: 10; d_gene: .; j_gene: TRBJ2-5; CDR3nt: TGCAGCGTTGCAGAAGAGACCCAGTACTTC; CDR3aa: CSVAEETQYF
v_gene: TRBV10-3; abundance: .; len: 15; d_gene: TRBD1; j_gene: TRBJ1-2; CDR3nt: TGTGCCATCAGTGAGTCGAACAGGGGGCCTGATGGCTACACCTTC; CDR3aa: CAISESNRGPDGYTF
v_gene: TRBV5-1; abundance: .; len: 16; d_gene: .; j_gene: TRBJ2-6; CDR3nt: TGCGCCAGCAGCTTGGGGCAGGGATCCGGGGCCAACGTCCTGACTTTC; CDR3aa: CASSLGQGSGANVLTF
v_gene: TRBV28; abundance: .; len: 12; d_gene: .; j_gene: TRBJ2-1; CDR3nt: TGTGCCAGCAGTACCCCGCCGGGAAAGCAGTTCTTC; CDR3aa: CASSTPPGKQFF
v_gene: TRBV9; abundance: .; len: 15; d_gene: TRBD1; j_gene: TRBJ1-5; CDR3nt: TGTGCCAGCAGCGTAGGAGGGGGCAGGAATCAGCCCCAGCATTTT; CDR3aa: CASSVGGGRNQPQHF
v_gene: TRBV9; abundance: .; len: 13; d_gene: .; j_gene: TRBJ2-3; CDR3nt: TGTGCCAGCAGCCCCCCCGTGGGGATTGCGCAGTATTTT; CDR3aa: CASSPPVGIAQYF
v_gene: TRBV6-5; abundance: .; len: 12; d_gene: .; j_gene: TRBJ1-2; CDR3nt: TGTGCCAGCAGCCGCGACCCATATGGCTACACCTTC; CDR3aa: CASSRDPYGYTF
v_gene: TRBV28; abundance: once; len: 15; d_gene: TRBD1; j_gene: TRBJ1-5; CDR3nt: TGTGCCAGCAGCTTAGGACAGGGGGACAATCAGCCCCAGCATTTT; CDR3aa: CASSLGQGDNQPQHF
v_gene: TRBV9; abundance: .; len: 15; d_gene: TRBD1; j_gene: TRBJ2-7; CDR3nt: TGTGCCAGCAGCGCCCAAGGGGAAGCGACAGGGGGGCAGTACTTC; CDR3aa: CASSAQGEATGGQYF
v_gene: TRBV5-1; abundance: .; len: 15; d_gene: .; j_gene: TRBJ1-6; CDR3nt: TGCGCCAGCAGTGTCGGAGGTTCCTATAATTCACCCCTCCACTTT; CDR3aa: CASSVGGSYNSPLHF
v_gene: TRBV7-2; abundance: .; len: 16; d_gene: TRBD2; j_gene: TRBJ2-3; CDR3nt: TGTGCCAGCAGCCCCTTAAGTGGGAGGGGCGCAGATACGCAGTATTTT; CDR3aa: CASSPLSGRGADTQYF
v_gene: TRBV9; abundance: .; len: 13; d_gene: .; j_gene: TRBJ2-3; CDR3nt: TGTGCCAGCAGCGTAGTATTGCAGGGGTCGCAGTATTTT; CDR3aa: CASSVVLQGSQYF
v_gene: TRBV9; abundance: .; len: 16; d_gene: .; j_gene: TRBJ1-4; CDR3nt: TGTGCCAGCAGCGTAGGTTACGTTTATGAGGATGAAAAACTGTTTTTT; CDR3aa: CASSVGYVYEDEKLFF
v_gene: TRBV6-5; abundance: .; len: 16; d_gene: TRBD2; j_gene: TRBJ2-3; CDR3nt: TGTGCCAGCAGTTACTCGGCTAGCGGGGATCCAGATACGCAGTATTTT; CDR3aa: CASSYSASGDPDTQYF
v_gene: TRBV18; abundance: .; len: 14; d_gene: .; j_gene: TRBJ2-7; CDR3nt: TGTGCCAGCTCAGAAGCAGGGCAAACCTACGAGCAGTACTTC; CDR3aa: CASSEAGQTYEQYF
v_gene: TRBV9; abundance: .; len: 13; d_gene: .; j_gene: TRBJ2-2; CDR3nt: TGTGCCAGCAGCGAGGTGGGACCCGGGGAGCTGTTTTTT; CDR3aa: CASSEVGPGELFF
v_gene: TRBV18; abundance: .; len: 14; d_gene: TRBD2; j_gene: TRBJ2-1; CDR3nt: TGTGCCAGCTCACCACCTAGCGGGGTAGGTGAGCAGTTCTTC; CDR3aa: CASSPPSGVGEQFF